This T cell receptor beta chain is from a study of blood T cells in healthy people across ages. Findings and caveats of the study: Diversity figures based on one million T cells were deemed too low.

On this clonotype: Its antigen is currently unknown.

Through a sample-barcoded 5' primer and a J-beta primer mix, a second PCR was run for roughly 6 to 11 cycles. TCRdb re-called the 5' RACE reads through MiXCR, storing one row per CDR3 protein. This repertoire shows around 1.5 million distinct CDR3 sequences, almost 35% found once; its top ten account for around 11%. CDR3 size: 14 residues. Trimming shortened V by 5 bases and J by 2 bases, and 13 bases separated the two germline ends. Germline V gene lookup returns CDR1 SGHTA and CDR2 FQGNSA. The material sequenced was blood. This receptor was taken from a young woman in good health. This chain uses TRBV7-2 with TRBJ2-7; maybe TRBD1 (6 bases). CDR3 in DNA: TGTGCCAGCAGCCAAGGACAGATTCCCTACGAGCAGTACTTC. Translating it yields CASSQGQIPYEQYF.